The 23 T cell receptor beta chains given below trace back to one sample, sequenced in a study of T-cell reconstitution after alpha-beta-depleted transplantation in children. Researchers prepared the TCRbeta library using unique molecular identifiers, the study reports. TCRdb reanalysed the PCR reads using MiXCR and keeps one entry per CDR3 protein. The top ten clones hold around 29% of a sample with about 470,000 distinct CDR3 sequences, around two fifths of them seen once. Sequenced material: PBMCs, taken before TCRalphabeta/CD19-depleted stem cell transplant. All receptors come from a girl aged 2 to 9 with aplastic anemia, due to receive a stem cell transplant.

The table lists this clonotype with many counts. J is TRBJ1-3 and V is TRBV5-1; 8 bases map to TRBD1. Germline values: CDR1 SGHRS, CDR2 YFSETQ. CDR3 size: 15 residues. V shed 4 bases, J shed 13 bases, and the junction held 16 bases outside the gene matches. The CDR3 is CASSASGTGARTIYF. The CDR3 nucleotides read TGCGCCAGCAGCGCTTCCGGGACAGGAGCTAGAACTATATATTTT. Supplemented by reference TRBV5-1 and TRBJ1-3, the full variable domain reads KAGVTQTPRYLIKTRGQQVTLSCSPISGHRSVSWYQQTPGQGLQFLFEYFSETQRNKGNFPGRFSGRQFSNSRSEMNVSTLELGDSALYLCASSASGTGARTIYFGEGSWLTVV.

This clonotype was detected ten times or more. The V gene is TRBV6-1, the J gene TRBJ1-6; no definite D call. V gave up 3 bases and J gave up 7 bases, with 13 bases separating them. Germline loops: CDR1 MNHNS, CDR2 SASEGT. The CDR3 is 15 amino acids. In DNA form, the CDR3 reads TGTGCCAGCAGTGAGGTGGGATTGGAGAATTCACCCCTCCACTTT. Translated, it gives CASSEVGLENSPLHF.

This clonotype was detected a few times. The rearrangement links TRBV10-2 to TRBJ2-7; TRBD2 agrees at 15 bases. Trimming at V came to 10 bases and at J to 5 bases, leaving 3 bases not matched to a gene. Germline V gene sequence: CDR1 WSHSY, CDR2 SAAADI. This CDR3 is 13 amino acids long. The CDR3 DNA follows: TGCGCCATCGGGACTAGCGGGAGGAACGAGCAGTACTTC. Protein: CAIGTSGRNEQYF.

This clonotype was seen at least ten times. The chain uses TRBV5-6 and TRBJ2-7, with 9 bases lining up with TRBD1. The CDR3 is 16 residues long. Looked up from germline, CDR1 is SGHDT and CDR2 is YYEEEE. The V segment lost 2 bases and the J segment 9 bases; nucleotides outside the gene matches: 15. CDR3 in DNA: TGTGCCAGCAGCTTAAGAAGGACAGGGGAGGAGGACGGGCAGTACTTC. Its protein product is CASSLRRTGEEDGQYF.

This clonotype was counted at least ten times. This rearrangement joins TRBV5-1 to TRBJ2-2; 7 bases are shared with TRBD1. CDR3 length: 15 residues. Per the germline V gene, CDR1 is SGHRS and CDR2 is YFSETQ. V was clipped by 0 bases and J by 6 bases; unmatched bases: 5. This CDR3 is CASSLEAQGAGELFF. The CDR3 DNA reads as TGCGCCAGCAGCTTGGAAGCGCAGGGGGCCGGGGAGCTGTTTTTT.

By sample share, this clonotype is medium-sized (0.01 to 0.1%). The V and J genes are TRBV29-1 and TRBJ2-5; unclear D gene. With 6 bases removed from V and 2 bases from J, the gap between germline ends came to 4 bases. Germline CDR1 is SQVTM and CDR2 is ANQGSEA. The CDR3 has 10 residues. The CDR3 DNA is TGCAGCGTCGCGCAAGAGACCCAGTACTTC. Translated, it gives CSVAQETQYF.

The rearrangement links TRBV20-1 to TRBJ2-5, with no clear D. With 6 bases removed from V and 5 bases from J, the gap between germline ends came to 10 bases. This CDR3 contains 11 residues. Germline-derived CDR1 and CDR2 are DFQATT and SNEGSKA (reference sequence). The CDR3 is CSAPMKETQYF. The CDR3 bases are TGCAGTGCCCCTATGAAGGAGACCCAGTACTTC.

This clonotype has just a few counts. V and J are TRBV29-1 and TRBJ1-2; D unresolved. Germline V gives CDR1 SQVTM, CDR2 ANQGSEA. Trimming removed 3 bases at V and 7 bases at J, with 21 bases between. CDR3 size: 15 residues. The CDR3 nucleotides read TGCAGCGTTGATCTCCCGGGTCACGAAAGCCCTGGCTACACCTTC. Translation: CSVDLPGHESPGYTF. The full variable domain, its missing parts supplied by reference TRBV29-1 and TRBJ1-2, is SAVISQKPSRDICQRGTSLTIQCQVDSQVTMMFWYRQQPGQSLTLIATANQGSEATYESGFVIDKFPISRPNLTFSTLTVSNMSPEDSSIYLCSVDLPGHESPGYTFGSGTRLTVV.

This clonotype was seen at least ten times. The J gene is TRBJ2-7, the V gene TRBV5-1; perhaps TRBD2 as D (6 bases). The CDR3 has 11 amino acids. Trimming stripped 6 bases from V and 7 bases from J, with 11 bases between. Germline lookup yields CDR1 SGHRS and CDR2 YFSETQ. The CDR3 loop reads CASTNGGEQYF. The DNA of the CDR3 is TGCGCCAGCACCAATGGGGGGGAGCAGTACTTC.

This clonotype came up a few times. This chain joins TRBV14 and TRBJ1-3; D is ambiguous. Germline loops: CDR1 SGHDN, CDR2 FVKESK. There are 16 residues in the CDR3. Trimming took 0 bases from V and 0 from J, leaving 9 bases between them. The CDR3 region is CASSQEYPFSGNTIYF. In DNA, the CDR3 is TGTGCCAGCAGCCAAGAGTACCCTTTCTCTGGAAACACCATATATTTT.

The CDR3 region has the DNA TGTGCCAGCAGTCTGACGGGAGCAGATACGCAGTATTTT. Its translation is CASSLTGADTQYF. This chain connects TRBV7-9 to TRBJ2-3; possibly TRBD2 for D (6 bases). Trimming removed 6 bases from V and 4 bases from J, with 11 bases in between. The germline CDR1 and CDR2 sequences are SEHNR and FQNEAQ (reference sequence). CDR3 length: 13 amino acids.

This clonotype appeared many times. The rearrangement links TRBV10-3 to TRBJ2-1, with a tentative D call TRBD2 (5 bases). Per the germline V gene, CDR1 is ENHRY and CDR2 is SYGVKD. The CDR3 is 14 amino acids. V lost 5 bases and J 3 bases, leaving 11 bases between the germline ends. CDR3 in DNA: TGTGCCATCAGTCAACAAGACTACTACAATGAGCAGTTCTTC. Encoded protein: CAISQQDYYNEQFF.

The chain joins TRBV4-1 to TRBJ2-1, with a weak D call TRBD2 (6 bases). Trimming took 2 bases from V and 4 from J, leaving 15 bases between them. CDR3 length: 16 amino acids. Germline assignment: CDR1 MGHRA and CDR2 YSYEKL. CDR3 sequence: CASSQRRVRAYNEQFF. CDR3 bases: TGCGCCAGCAGCCAAAGGAGGGTAAGGGCATACAATGAGCAGTTCTTC.

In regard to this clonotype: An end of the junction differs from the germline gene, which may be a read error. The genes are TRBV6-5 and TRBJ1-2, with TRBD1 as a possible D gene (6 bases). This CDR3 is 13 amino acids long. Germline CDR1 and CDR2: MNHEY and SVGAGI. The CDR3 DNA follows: TGTGCCAGCAGTTACGGAGGGGGGGGTGGCTACACCTTT. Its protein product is CASSYGGGGGYTF.

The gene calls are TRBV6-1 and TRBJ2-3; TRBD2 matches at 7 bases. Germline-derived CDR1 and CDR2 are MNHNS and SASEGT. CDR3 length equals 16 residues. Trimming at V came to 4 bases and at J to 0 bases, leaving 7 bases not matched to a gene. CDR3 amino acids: CASSVIAGTSTDTQYF. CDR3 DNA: TGTGCCAGCAGTGTAATAGCGGGTACTAGCACAGATACGCAGTATTTT.

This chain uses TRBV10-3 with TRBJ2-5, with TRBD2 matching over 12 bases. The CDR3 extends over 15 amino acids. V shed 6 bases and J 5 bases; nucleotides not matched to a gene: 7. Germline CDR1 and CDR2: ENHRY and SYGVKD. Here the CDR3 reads CAISRLAGARETQYF. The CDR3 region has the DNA TGTGCCATCAGCCGACTAGCGGGAGCCCGGGAGACCCAGTACTTC.

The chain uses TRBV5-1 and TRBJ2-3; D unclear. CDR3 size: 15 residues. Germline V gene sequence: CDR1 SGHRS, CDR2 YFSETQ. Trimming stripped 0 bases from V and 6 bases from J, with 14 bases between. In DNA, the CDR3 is TGCGCCAGCAGCTTGGAAGGTGTCAGTTCGGATACGCAGTATTTT. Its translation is CASSLEGVSSDTQYF. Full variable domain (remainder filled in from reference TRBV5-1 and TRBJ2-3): KAGVTQTPRYLIKTRGQQVTLSCSPISGHRSVSWYQQTPGQGLQFLFEYFSETQRNKGNFPGRFSGRQFSNSRSEMNVSTLELGDSALYLCASSLEGVSSDTQYFGPGTRLTVL.

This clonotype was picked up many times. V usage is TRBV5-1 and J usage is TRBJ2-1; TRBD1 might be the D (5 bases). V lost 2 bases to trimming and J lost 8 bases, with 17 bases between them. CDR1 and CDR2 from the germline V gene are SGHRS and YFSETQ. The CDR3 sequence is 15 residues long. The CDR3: CASSLFRGSTYEQFF. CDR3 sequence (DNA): TGCGCCAGCAGCTTATTTAGGGGATCTACATATGAGCAGTTCTTC. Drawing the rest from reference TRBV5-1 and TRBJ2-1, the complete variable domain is KAGVTQTPRYLIKTRGQQVTLSCSPISGHRSVSWYQQTPGQGLQFLFEYFSETQRNKGNFPGRFSGRQFSNSRSEMNVSTLELGDSALYLCASSLFRGSTYEQFFGPGTRLTVL.

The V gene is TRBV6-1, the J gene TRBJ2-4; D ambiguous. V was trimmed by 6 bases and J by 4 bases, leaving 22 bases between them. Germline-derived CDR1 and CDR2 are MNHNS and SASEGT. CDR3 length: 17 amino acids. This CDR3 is CASSQGPGPAPKNIQYF. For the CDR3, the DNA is TGTGCCAGCAGCCAAGGACCGGGCCCGGCCCCGAAAAACATTCAGTACTTC.

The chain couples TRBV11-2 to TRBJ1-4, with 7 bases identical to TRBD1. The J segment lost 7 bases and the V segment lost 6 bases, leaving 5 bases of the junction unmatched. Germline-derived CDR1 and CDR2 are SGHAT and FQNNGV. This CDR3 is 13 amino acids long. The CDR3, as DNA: TGTGCCAGCAGTCAGAACAGGGGTGAAAAACTGTTTTTT. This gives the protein CASSQNRGEKLFF. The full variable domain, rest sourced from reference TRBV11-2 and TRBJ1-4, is EAGVAQSPRYKIIEKRQSVAFWCNPISGHATLYWYQQILGQGPKLLIQFQNNGVVDDSQLPKDRFSAERLKGVDSTLKIQPAKLEDSAVYLCASSQNRGEKLFFGSGTQLSVL.

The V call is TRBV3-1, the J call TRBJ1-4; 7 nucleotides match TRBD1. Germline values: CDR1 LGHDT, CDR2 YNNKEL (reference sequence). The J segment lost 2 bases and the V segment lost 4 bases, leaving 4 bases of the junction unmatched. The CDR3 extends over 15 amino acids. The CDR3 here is CASSPRQGTNEKLFF. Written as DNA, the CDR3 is TGTGCCAGCAGCCCCCGACAGGGCACTAATGAAAAACTGTTTTTT.

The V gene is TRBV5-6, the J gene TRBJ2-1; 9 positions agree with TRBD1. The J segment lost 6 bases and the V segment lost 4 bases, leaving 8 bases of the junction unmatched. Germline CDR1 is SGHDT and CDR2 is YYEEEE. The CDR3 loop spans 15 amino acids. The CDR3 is CASSRGQGGGNEQFF. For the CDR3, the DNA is TGTGCCAGCAGCCGGGGACAGGGTGGGGGCAATGAGCAGTTCTTC.

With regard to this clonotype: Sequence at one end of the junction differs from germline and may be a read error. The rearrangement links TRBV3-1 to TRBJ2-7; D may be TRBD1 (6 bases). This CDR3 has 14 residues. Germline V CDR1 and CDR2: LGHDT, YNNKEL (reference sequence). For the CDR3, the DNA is TGTGCCAACAGCCAAGAAGCAGGGGTTGGCGAGCAGTACTTC. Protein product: CANSQEAGVGEQYF.